The 8 T cell receptor beta chains listed next were all sequenced from one sample in a study of radiation and T cells in renal cell carcinoma. Method: immunoSEQ multiplex PCR; TCRdb's copy keeps in-frame clones and lacks some. The sample has about 130,000 clones; 88% are singletons. Indicated time point: blood 2 weeks post-SBRT. Stated treatment: 15 Gy SBRT to primary tumor, nephrectomy 4 weeks later. Source: blood, taken from a patient whose treatment included radiotherapy and nephrectomy. The receptor source for this set is a woman aged 70-85 years with renal cell carcinoma.

The CDR3 here is CASSIVSPGTGGEKYF. CDR3 coding DNA: TGTGCCAGTAGTATAGTTTCCCCCGGGACAGGGGGGGAGAAGTACTTC. The gene calls are TRBV19 and TRBJ2-7; 11 positions agree with TRBD1. Germline assignment: CDR1 LNHDA and CDR2 SQIVND (reference sequence). The CDR3 consists of 16 residues. The J segment lost 11 bases and the V segment lost 1 base, leaving 13 bases of the junction unmatched.

This clone was observed once. V is TRBV7-9 and J is TRBJ2-5; D gene uncertain. Germline values: CDR1 SEHNR, CDR2 FQNEAQ (reference sequence). The V end was cut by 7 bases, the J end by 1 base, with 10 bases between. This CDR3 region has 13 residues. The CDR3: CASNQALQETQYF. The CDR3 DNA reads TGTGCCAGCAACCAAGCCCTCCAAGAGACCCAGTACTTC. Based on the CDR3 plus reference TRBV7-9 and TRBJ2-5, the full variable domain is DTGVSQNPRHKITKRGQNVTFRCDPISEHNRLYWYRQTLGQGPEFLTYFQNEAQLEKSRLLSDRFSAERPKGSFSTLEIQRTEQGDSAMYLCASNQALQETQYFGPGTRLLVL.

This chain links TRBV19 with TRBJ1-6; D perhaps matches TRBD1 (5 bases). This CDR3 contains 15 residues. Per germline, CDR1 LNHDA and CDR2 SQIVND (reference sequence). The V end lost 7 bases, the J end lost 5 bases, and 15 bases lay between the germline ends. The CDR3 nucleotides are TGTGCCAGTACCCCCACATGGGGGGATAATTCACCCCTCCACTTT. This codes for CASTPTWGDNSPLHF. Complete variable domain (other parts from reference TRBV19 and TRBJ1-6): DGGITQSPKYLFRKEGQNVTLSCEQNLNHDAMYWYRQDPGQGLRLIYYSQIVNDFQKGDIAEGYSVSREKKESFPLTVTSAQKNPTAFYLCASTPTWGDNSPLHFGNGTRLTVT.

This chain connects TRBV4-2 to TRBJ2-1, with D hard to call. V was shortened by 0 bases and J by 0 bases, with 9 bases between the two germline ends. The CDR3 loop spans 16 amino acids. Germline assignment: CDR1 LGHNA and CDR2 YNFKEQ. The CDR3 bases are TGTGCCAGCAGCCAAGAGAAGGCGAGCTCCTACAATGAGCAGTTCTTC. It is translated as CASSQEKASSYNEQFF.

The V gene is TRBV25-1, the J gene TRBJ2-2; 7 nucleotides agree with TRBD2. The CDR3 is 13 amino acids. From germline, CDR1 is MGHDK and CDR2 SYGVNS. With V trimmed by 5 bases and J by 8 bases, 5 bases remained unmatched. CDR3 sequence (DNA): TGTGCCAGCAGTCCAGCGGGGCTAGGGGAGCTGTTTTTT. It codes for CASSPAGLGELFF.

This chain uses TRBV9 with TRBJ2-5; the match to TRBD2 covers 14 bases. Trimming at V came to 2 bases and at J to 0 bases, leaving 3 bases not matched to a gene. The length of the CDR3 is 17 residues. CDR1 SGDLS and CDR2 YYNGEE come from the germline V gene. The CDR3 here is CASSVGLAGGHQETQYF. The CDR3 nucleotides are TGTGCCAGCAGCGTCGGACTAGCGGGGGGCCACCAAGAGACCCAGTACTTC.

V and J are TRBV5-6 and TRBJ2-3; D is perhaps TRBD1 or TRBD2 (5 bases each). V lost 0 bases to trimming and J lost 4 bases, with 12 bases between them. From germline, CDR1 is SGHDT and CDR2 YYEEEE. The CDR3 is made up of 15 amino acids. CDR3 residues: CASSLGGYVADTQYF. The CDR3, as DNA: TGTGCCAGCAGCTTGGGGGGGTATGTCGCAGATACGCAGTATTTT.

The chain couples TRBV5-4 to TRBJ1-6; D unresolved. Germline V gene sequence: CDR1 SGHNT, CDR2 YYREEE (reference sequence). Trimming shortened V by 7 bases and J by 0 bases, and 14 bases separated the two germline ends. CDR3 size: 16 residues. The CDR3 protein is CASGMGLSSYNSPLHF. The CDR3 coding sequence is TGTGCCAGCGGGATGGGTTTAAGCTCCTATAATTCACCCCTCCACTTT. Filled out from reference TRBV5-4 and TRBJ1-6, the complete variable domain reads ETGVTQSPTHLIKTRGQQVTLRCSSQSGHNTVSWYQQALGQGPQFIFQYYREEENGRGNFPPRFSGLQFPNYSSELNVNALELDDSALYLCASGMGLSSYNSPLHFGNGTRLTVT.